Reported below is one T cell receptor beta chain. Its antigen is as yet unknown. The PCR had 60 Vbeta and 13 Jbeta primers. Produced via immunoSEQ multiplex PCR; TCRdb's table is partial and in-frame only. The repertoire includes approximately 150,000 clones, around 86% of them detected once, and less than 2.5% sits in the top ten. This sample was included in a study of cytomegalovirus exposure and HLA in healthy donors. Study overall: Unique TCRs numbering approximately 80 million, obtained from HLA-typed donors, made up an early data release.

The V gene's germline CDR1 is WNHNN and CDR2 SYGVQD (reference sequence). The CDR3 loop spans 15 amino acids. Germline trimming cut 8 bases from V and 4 bases from J; bases unmatched to any gene: 12. Regarding the study as a whole: Rarity characterized most TCR sequences, yet some public TCRs appeared in many donors.

Specimen: PBMCs. The source is a male donor in good health and CMV-seronegative. The rearrangement links TRBV10-1 to TRBJ2-3; TRBD1 agrees at 7 bases. The CDR3 here is CASWEQGKPADTQYF. Written as DNA, the CDR3 is TGCGCCAGCTGGGAACAGGGGAAACCCGCAGATACGCAGTATTTT.